This TCR beta chain was recovered during a study of OX40 agonist ivuxolimab in advanced cancers. Study summary: The patients received agonistic anti-OX40 (CD134) antibody ivuxolimab.

Trimming cost V 4 bases and J 7 bases; bases outside gene matches: 13. Germline V gives CDR1 SGHNT, CDR2 YYREEE (reference sequence). The CDR3 spans 15 residues. Measured with immunoSEQ multiplex PCR; TCRdb has only the in-frame clones, and not every one. The table lists about 100,000 clones, under 95% of them singletons. The specimen comprised CD4+ or CD8+ T cells sorted from blood, sampled in a trial of the OX40 agonist ivuxolimab. The TCR sequence derives from an adult with an advanced solid tumor such as melanoma, head and neck, liver or kidney cancer. This sequence joins TRBV5-4 and TRBJ2-7; TRBD1 matches 8 bases. The DNA of the CDR3 is TGTGCCAGCAGCGCCCCTGGGACAGGTGTTCGGGAGCAGTACTTC. Translation gives CASSAPGTGVREQYF.